This T cell receptor beta chain was identified during a study of T-cell reconstitution after alpha-beta-depleted transplantation in children. The V gene's germline CDR1 is MNHEY and CDR2 SVGAGI. The ends were cut back, 2 bases at V and 1 base at J, with 10 bases in the middle. The CDR3 is made up of 15 amino acids. In its sample, this clonotype was seen a few times. Its target is unknown. Study-wide results and limits: Where alpha-beta T cells came from about two months after transplant was reportedly several hundred expanded graft clones. It was newly produced T cells that mostly accounted for T-cell counts and diversity one year after transplant. Several patients had high TCRbeta diversity at day 60; it came from surviving recipient T cells and thymic progenitors.

Using unique molecular identifiers, the investigators prepared the TCRbeta library. A single record per CDR3 protein comes from TCRdb applying MiXCR to the PCR reads. The sample contains about 210,000 distinct CDR3 sequences, roughly 18% of which appear only once. This chain connects TRBV6-5 to TRBJ2-3; no firm D call. The receptor comes from a male patient under 10 years old who had a stem cell transplant for acute lymphoblastic leukemia, so the T cells may come from the graft donor. The specimen was PBMCs, mostly from graft donor cells, collected 360 days after TCRalphabeta/CD19-depleted stem cell transplant. The CDR3 region is CASSYEWQGTDTQYF. The CDR3 nucleotides read TGTGCCAGCAGTTACGAGTGGCAGGGCACAGATACGCAGTATTTT.